This T cell receptor (beta chain) appears in the sequencing data of a study of OX40 agonist ivuxolimab in advanced cancers. Germline loops: CDR1 SGHRS, CDR2 YFSETQ. V was clipped by 7 bases and J by 4 bases, with 20 bases between them. The CDR3 contains 15 residues. Clones were sequenced by immunoSEQ multiplex PCR, and TCRdb holds only the in-frame ones, with some missing. The sample carries 55,000 to 85,000 clones, under 90% recorded once. The sequence derives from an adult with an advanced solid tumor such as melanoma, head and neck, liver or kidney cancer. The material was CD4+ or CD8+ T cells sorted from blood, obtained in a trial of the OX40 agonist ivuxolimab. The chain has TRBV5-1 and TRBJ1-1; D is perhaps TRBD1 (5 bases). Here the CDR3 DNA reads TGCGCCAGCTTAGGATCCGGGACTTCGGTCACTGAAGCTTTCTTT. It translates to CASLGSGTSVTEAFF.